The clone carrying this TCR beta chain has a single count. Then a second PCR, running roughly 6 to 12 cycles, was carried out with a sample-barcoded 5' primer and a J-beta primer mix. A single record per CDR3 protein comes from TCRdb applying MiXCR to the 5' RACE reads. The repertoire holds around 1,600,000 distinct CDR3 sequences, with approximately 43% as singletons. The data were taken from a study of blood T cells in healthy people across ages. The CDR3 covers 16 residues. CDR1 and CDR2 from the germline V gene are SGDLS and YYNGEE. Germline trimming cut 0 bases from V and 1 base from J; bases unmatched to any gene: 5. Per sample, extraction of total RNA gave at least 5.5 micrograms in every case.

The specimen was blood. The rearrangement uses TRBV9 and TRBJ2-5; 8 bases map to TRBD1. The receptor was isolated from a woman in her late teens or twenties in good health. The CDR3 nucleotides are TGTGCCAGCAGCGTAGACGCAGGGGGCATCCAAGAGACCCAGTACTTC. It is translated as CASSVDAGGIQETQYF.